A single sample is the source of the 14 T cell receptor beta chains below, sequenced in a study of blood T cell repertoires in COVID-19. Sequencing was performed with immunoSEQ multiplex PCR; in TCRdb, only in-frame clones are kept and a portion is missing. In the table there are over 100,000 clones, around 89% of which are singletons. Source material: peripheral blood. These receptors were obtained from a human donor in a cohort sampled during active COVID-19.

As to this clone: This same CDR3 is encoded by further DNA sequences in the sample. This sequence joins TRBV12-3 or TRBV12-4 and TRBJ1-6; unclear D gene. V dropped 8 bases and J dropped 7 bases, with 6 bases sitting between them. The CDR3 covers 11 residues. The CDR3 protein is CASSLNSPLHF. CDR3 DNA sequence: TGTGCCAGCTCACTAAATTCACCCCTCCACTTT.

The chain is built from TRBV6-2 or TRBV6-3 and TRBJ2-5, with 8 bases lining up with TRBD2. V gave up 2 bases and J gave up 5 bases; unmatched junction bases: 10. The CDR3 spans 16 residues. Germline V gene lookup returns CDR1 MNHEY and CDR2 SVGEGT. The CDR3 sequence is CASSYTLAAGGETQYF. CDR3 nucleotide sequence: TGTGCCAGCAGTTACACCCTTGCGGCGGGAGGCGAGACCCAGTACTTC.

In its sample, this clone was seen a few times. The CDR3 is CASSLGARGPFGEQFF. For the CDR3, the DNA is TGTGCCAGCAGCTTAGGCGCCAGGGGGCCGTTTGGTGAGCAGTTCTTC. The chain has TRBV7-9 and TRBJ2-1; 8 bases are a match to TRBD1. CDR3 length: 16 amino acids. Unmatched junction bases numbered 11, after V lost 1 base and J lost 9 bases. Germline lookup yields CDR1 SEHNR and CDR2 FQNEAQ (reference sequence).

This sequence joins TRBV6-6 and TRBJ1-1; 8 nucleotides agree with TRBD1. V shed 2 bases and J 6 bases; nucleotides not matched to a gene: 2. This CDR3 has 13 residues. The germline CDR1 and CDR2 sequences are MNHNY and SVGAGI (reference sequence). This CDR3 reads CASSYGQGAEAFF. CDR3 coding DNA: TGTGCCAGCAGTTACGGACAGGGTGCTGAAGCTTTCTTT.

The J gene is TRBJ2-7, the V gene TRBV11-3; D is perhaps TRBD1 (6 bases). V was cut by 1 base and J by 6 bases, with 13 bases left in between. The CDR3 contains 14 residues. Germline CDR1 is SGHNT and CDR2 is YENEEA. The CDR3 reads CASSLVVGAGEQYF. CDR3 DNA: TGTGCCAGCAGCTTAGTAGTGGGGGCGGGCGAGCAGTACTTC.

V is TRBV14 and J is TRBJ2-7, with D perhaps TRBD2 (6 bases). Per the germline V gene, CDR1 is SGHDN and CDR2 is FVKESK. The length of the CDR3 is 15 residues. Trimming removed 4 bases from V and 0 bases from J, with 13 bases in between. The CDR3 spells CASSLRGTYSYEQYF. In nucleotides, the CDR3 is TGTGCCAGCAGCCTACGCGGGACTTACTCCTACGAGCAGTACTTC.

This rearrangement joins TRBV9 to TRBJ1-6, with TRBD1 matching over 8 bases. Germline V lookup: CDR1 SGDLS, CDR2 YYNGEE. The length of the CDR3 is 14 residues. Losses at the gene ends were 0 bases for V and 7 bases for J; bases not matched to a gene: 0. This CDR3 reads CASSVGQGNSPLHF. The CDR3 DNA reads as TGTGCCAGCAGCGTAGGACAGGGGAATTCACCCCTCCACTTT.

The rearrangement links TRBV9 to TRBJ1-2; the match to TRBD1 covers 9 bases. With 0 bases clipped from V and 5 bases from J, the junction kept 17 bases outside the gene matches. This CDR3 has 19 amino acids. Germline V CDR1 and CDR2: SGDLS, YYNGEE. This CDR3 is CASSVASGRRQGDGYGYTF. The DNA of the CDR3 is TGTGCCAGCAGCGTAGCCAGTGGGAGGCGACAGGGGGACGGGTATGGCTACACCTTC.

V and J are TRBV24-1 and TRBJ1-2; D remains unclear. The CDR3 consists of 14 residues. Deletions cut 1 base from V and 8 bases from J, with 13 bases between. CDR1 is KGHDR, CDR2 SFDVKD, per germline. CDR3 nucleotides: TGTGCCACCAGTGATTTTAAAACCAATCGGGGCTACACCTTC. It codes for CATSDFKTNRGYTF.

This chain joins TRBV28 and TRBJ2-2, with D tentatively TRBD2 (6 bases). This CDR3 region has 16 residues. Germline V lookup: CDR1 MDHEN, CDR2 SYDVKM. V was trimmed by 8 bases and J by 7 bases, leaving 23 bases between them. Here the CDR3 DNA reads TGTGCCAGCCTGCTTACGGGACTGAATAAGCACGGGGAGCTGTTTTTT. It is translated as CASLLTGLNKHGELFF.

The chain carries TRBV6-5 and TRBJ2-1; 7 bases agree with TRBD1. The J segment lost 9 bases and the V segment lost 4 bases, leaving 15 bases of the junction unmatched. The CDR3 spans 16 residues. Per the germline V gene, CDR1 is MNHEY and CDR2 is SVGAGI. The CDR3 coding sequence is TGTGCCAGCAGTTCCGACAGGGCTGGGGAATGGGGTGAGCAGTTCTTC. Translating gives CASSSDRAGEWGEQFF.

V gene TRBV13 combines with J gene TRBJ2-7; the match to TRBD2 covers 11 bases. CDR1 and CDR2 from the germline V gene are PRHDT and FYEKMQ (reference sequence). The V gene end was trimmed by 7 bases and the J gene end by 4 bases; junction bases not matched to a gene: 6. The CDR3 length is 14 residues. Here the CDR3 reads CASKVAGGLYEQYF. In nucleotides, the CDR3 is TGTGCCAGCAAAGTAGCGGGAGGGTTGTACGAGCAGTACTTC.

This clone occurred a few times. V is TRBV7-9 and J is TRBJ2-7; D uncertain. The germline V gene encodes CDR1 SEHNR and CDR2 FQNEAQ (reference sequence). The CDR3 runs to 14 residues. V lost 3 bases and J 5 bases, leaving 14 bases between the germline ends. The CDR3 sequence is CASSFSAPRDEQYF. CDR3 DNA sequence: TGTGCCAGCAGCTTCTCCGCCCCCCGGGACGAGCAGTACTTC.

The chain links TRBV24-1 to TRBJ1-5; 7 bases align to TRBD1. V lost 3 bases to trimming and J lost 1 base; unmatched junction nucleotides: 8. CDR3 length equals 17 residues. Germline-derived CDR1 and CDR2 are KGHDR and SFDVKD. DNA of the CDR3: TGTGCCACCAGTGATGACAGGGCGGGTTCGAGCAATCAGCCCCAGCATTTT. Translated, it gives CATSDDRAGSSNQPQHF.